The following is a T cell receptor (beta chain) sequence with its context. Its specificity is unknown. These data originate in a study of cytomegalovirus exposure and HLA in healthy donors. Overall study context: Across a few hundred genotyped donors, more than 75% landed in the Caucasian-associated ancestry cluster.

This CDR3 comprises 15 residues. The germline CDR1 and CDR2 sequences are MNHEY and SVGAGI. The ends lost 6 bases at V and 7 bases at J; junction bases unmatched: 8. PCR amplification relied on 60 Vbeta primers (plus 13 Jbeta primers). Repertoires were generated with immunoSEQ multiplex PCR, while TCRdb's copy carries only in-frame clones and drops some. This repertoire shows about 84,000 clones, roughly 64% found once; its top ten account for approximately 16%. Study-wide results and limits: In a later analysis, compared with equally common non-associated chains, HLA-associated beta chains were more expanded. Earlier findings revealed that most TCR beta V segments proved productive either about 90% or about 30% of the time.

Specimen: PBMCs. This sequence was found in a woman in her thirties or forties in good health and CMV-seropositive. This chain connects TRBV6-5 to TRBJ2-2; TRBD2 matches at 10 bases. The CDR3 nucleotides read TGTGCCAGCAGCCTTAGGACTAGCGGTAACGGGGAGCTGTTTTTT. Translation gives CASSLRTSGNGELFF.